The clone carrying this T cell receptor beta chain was detected ten times or more. Its antigen is as yet unknown. V was clipped by 2 bases and J by 3 bases; unmatched bases: 8. The CDR3 extends over 16 amino acids. Germline-derived CDR1 and CDR2 are SGDLS and YYNGEE. The sample belongs to a study of neurological immune-mediated disorders. The study's findings and limits: When repertoires were grouped phylogenetically, those of 18 of 34 multiple sclerosis patients fell into one related-CDR3 cluster, a possible signature.

Every sequencing run returned over 190 million TCR-beta sequences, which were derived from 15-18 subjects. TCRdb redid the calling of the 5' RACE reads with MiXCR, one entry per CDR3 protein. The sample includes some 56,000 distinct CDR3 sequences, approximately 3.9% of them seen just once. V is TRBV9 and J is TRBJ2-3; 8 bases match TRBD2. Sequencing was done on a sample of PBMCs. The TCR comes from a man in his 60s with multiple sclerosis. The CDR3 DNA reads TGTGCCAGCAGCGTCTCGGGGGGCGGGAGGACAGATACGCAGTATTTT. Its protein is CASSVSGGGRTDTQYF.